This entry lists 21 T cell receptor beta chains sequenced from one sample in a study of T-cell reconstitution after alpha-beta-depleted transplantation in children. It was with unique molecular identifiers that the TCRbeta library was prepared. TCRdb passed the PCR reads through MiXCR, listing each CDR3 protein once. The data contain 450,000 to 600,000 distinct CDR3 sequences, about 30% of them singletons. Sequences were derived from PBMCs from the stem cell graft donor, sampled from the stem cell graft. Source of these receptors: a human donor who donated a stem cell graft to a child with aplastic anemia.

The chain joins TRBV19 to TRBJ2-1; maybe TRBD1 (6 bases). Germline lookup yields CDR1 LNHDA and CDR2 SQIVND (reference sequence). This CDR3 region has 13 residues. Deletions cut 2 bases from V and 8 bases from J, with 10 bases between. The CDR3 DNA follows: TGTGCCAGTAGTATAACAGGGTGGGATGAGCAGTTCTTC. Translating it yields CASSITGWDEQFF.

There are a few counts of this clonotype. The chain combines TRBV7-2 with TRBJ2-7; D uncertain. CDR1 and CDR2 from the germline V gene are SGHTA and FQGNSA. Trimming cost V 1 base and J 7 bases, with 11 bases left between them. This CDR3 has 13 residues. CDR3 sequence: CASSLVAESEQYV. The CDR3 DNA is TGTGCCAGCAGCTTAGTTGCGGAGTCGGAGCAGTACGTC.

This clonotype has just a few counts. V and J are TRBV5-6 and TRBJ1-1; D is possibly TRBD1 (5 bases). Trimming cost V 0 bases and J 1 base, with 10 bases left between them. Germline loops: CDR1 SGHDT, CDR2 YYEEEE. The CDR3 sequence is 15 residues long. In DNA, the CDR3 is TGTGCCAGCAGCTTGGTCGAGGGGTGGAACACTGAAGCTTTCTTT. Its translation is CASSLVEGWNTEAFF.

The chain is built from TRBV10-3 and TRBJ1-1, with D perhaps TRBD1 (5 bases). Trimming left V 2 bases short and J 1 base short, with 8 bases between. Germline CDR1 and CDR2: ENHRY and SYGVKD. The CDR3 totals 14 residues. CDR3 nucleotide sequence: TGTGCCATCAGTGAGAGACAGACGAACACTGAAGCTTTCTTT. Residues: CAISERQTNTEAFF.

The chain combines TRBV30 with TRBJ1-2; the match to TRBD1 covers 7 bases. V shed 1 base, J shed 2 bases, and the junction held 7 bases outside the gene matches. Looked up from germline, CDR1 is GTSNPN and CDR2 is SVGIG (reference sequence). The CDR3 is 15 residues long. The CDR3 DNA reads TGTGCCTGGAGTGCAGGGGGTGGGGGAAACTATGGCTACACCTTC. The encoded protein is CAWSAGGGGNYGYTF.

The chain is built from TRBV20-1 and TRBJ1-1; no clear D. The CDR3 runs 13 residues. The germline V gene encodes CDR1 DFQATT and CDR2 SNEGSKA (reference sequence). Trimming took 3 bases from V and 3 from J, leaving 11 bases between them. In DNA, the CDR3 is TGCAGTGCTAGGAGCGGGCGAGACACTGAAGCTTTCTTT. This sequence encodes CSARSGRDTEAFF.

DNA of the CDR3: TGCAGTTCTGGACAGGGTCCAGGATTCACTGAAGCTTTCTTT. It specifies CSSGQGPGFTEAFF. The gene calls are TRBV20-1 and TRBJ1-1; 8 nucleotides line up with TRBD1. The germline CDR1 and CDR2 sequences are DFQATT and SNEGSKA (reference sequence). The CDR3 loop spans 14 amino acids. The ends lost 8 bases at V and 4 bases at J; junction bases unmatched: 12.

Only a few counts were recorded for this clonotype. The chain carries TRBV4-1 and TRBJ2-4, with 14 nucleotides matching TRBD2. The CDR3 is made up of 22 amino acids. J lost 0 bases, V lost 0 bases, and 13 bases had no gene match. Germline V gene sequence: CDR1 MGHRA, CDR2 YSYEKL. CDR3: CASSQEISGLAGEVSAKNIQYF. The CDR3 bases are TGCGCCAGCAGCCAAGAGATTTCGGGACTAGCGGGAGAGGTGTCAGCCAAAAACATTCAGTACTTC.

J is TRBJ2-1 and V is TRBV6-5; D is tentatively TRBD1 or TRBD2 (7 bases each). Between the trimmed V and J ends, which lost 2 bases and 4 bases, there was a span of 15 bases. Germline CDR1 and CDR2: MNHEY and SVGAGI. CDR3 length: 16 residues. The CDR3 protein is CASSYQAGGVYNEQFF. CDR3 nucleotide sequence: TGTGCCAGCAGTTACCAGGCAGGGGGGGTTTACAATGAGCAGTTCTTC.

This clonotype was recorded at least ten times. The chain is built from TRBV7-2 and TRBJ1-5, with D unclear. In germline, CDR1 is SGHTA, CDR2 FQGNSA. CDR3 length: 15 residues. Between the trimmed V and J ends, which lost 1 base and 7 bases, there was a span of 14 bases. The CDR3 bases are TGTGCCAGCAGCTTAGAACGTGGAGGGTGGCAGCCCCAGCATTTT. Its translation: CASSLERGGWQPQHF.

In this sample, this clonotype turned up a few times. The chain combines TRBV20-1 with TRBJ2-2; no clear D gene. The CDR3 consists of 14 residues. V lost 4 bases, J lost 1 base, and 10 bases lay in between. Germline-derived CDR1 and CDR2 are DFQATT and SNEGSKA (reference sequence). DNA for the CDR3: TGCAGTGCTACCAGTCGACTGAACACCGGGGAGCTGTTTTTT. It is translated as CSATSRLNTGELFF.

V is TRBV7-2 and J is TRBJ1-1; possible D gene TRBD1, 5 bases. The V end lost 3 bases, the J end lost 0 bases, and 14 bases lay between the germline ends. CDR3 length equals 16 residues. Germline V gene lookup returns CDR1 SGHTA and CDR2 FQGNSA. CDR3 residues: CASSLEGPRMNTEAFF. The CDR3 DNA follows: TGTGCCAGCAGCTTGGAGGGGCCCCGGATGAACACTGAAGCTTTCTTT.

The chain has TRBV12-3 or TRBV12-4 and TRBJ1-5, with 9 nucleotides matching TRBD1. The CDR3 consists of 14 residues. V trimming: 4 bases; J trimming: 9 bases; junction bases outside the gene matches: 7. The CDR3 is CASSSTGGFMPQHF. CDR3 nucleotide sequence: TGTGCCAGCAGTTCTACAGGGGGCTTTATGCCCCAGCATTTT.

The chain combines TRBV7-2 with TRBJ2-5; 12 nucleotides agree with TRBD2. CDR3 length: 17 residues. Germline V lookup: CDR1 SGHTA, CDR2 FQGNSA. V dropped 1 base and J dropped 2; count of bases not matched to a gene: 5. The CDR3, as DNA: TGTGCCAGCAGCTTAGGGGTGACTAGCGGGAGACAAGAGACCCAGTACTTC. This encodes CASSLGVTSGRQETQYF. Complete variable domain (other parts from reference TRBV7-2 and TRBJ2-5): GAGVSQSPSNKVTEKGKDVELRCDPISGHTALYWYRQSLGQGLEFLIYFQGNSAPDKSGLPSDRFSAERTGGSVSTLTIQRTQQEDSAVYLCASSLGVTSGRQETQYFGPGTRLLVL.

V gene TRBV5-5 combines with J gene TRBJ1-1; TRBD1 aligns across 10 bases. J was trimmed by 4 bases and V by 2 bases; bases with no gene match: 8. Germline values: CDR1 SGHKS, CDR2 YYEKEE (reference sequence). CDR3 length equals 16 residues. In DNA form, the CDR3 reads TGTGCCAGCAGCTTCGGGGACAGGGGAATAAGCACTGAAGCTTTCTTT. Amino acid sequence: CASSFGDRGISTEAFF.

This clonotype was seen more than once but under ten times. This rearrangement joins TRBV4-3 to TRBJ2-7; TRBD1 agrees at 7 bases. The CDR3 sequence is 15 residues long. Unmatched junction bases numbered 8, after V lost 0 bases and J lost 6 bases. Germline CDR1 is LGHNA and CDR2 is YSLEER. CDR3 amino acids: CASSQDIVGGGEQYF. CDR3 coding DNA: TGCGCCAGCAGCCAAGATATAGTAGGGGGCGGCGAGCAGTACTTC.

This chain connects TRBV27 to TRBJ2-7; TRBD2 aligns across 14 bases. V dropped 5 bases and J dropped 0; count of bases not matched to a gene: 3. The germline gives CDR1 MNHEY, CDR2 SMNVEV (reference sequence). The CDR3 runs 16 residues. CDR3 DNA sequence: TGTGCCAGCAGTGGGACTAGCGGGAGTTACTCCTACGAGCAGTACTTC. The encoded protein is CASSGTSGSYSYEQYF.

The table lists this clonotype with a few counts. V gene TRBV12-3 or TRBV12-4 combines with J gene TRBJ2-5, with unresolved D. CDR3 length: 13 residues. V was pared by 3 bases and J by 5 bases, with 10 bases between. CDR3 sequence: CASSFLVSETQYF. CDR3 coding DNA: TGTGCCAGCAGTTTTCTGGTTTCGGAGACCCAGTACTTC.

This clonotype was found a few times. The gene calls are TRBV27 and TRBJ1-5; D is perhaps TRBD1 (6 bases). CDR1 and CDR2 from the germline V gene are MNHEY and SMNVEV (reference sequence). Trimming took off 6 bases at V and 3 bases at J, with 12 bases between the two ends. The length of the CDR3 is 14 residues. The CDR3 is CASRTQGDNQPQHF. The CDR3 DNA reads as TGTGCCAGCAGGACACAGGGAGACAATCAGCCCCAGCATTTT.

The chain is built from TRBV9 and TRBJ2-3; D not certain. Germline CDR1 is SGDLS and CDR2 is YYNGEE. The CDR3 is 16 amino acids. The ends were cut back, 3 bases at V and 1 base at J, with 15 bases in the middle. CDR3 protein: CASSGELSPRTDTQYF. In DNA, the CDR3 is TGTGCCAGCAGCGGTGAACTCTCCCCGCGCACAGATACGCAGTATTTT.

This chain links TRBV5-1 with TRBJ1-1, with D possibly being TRBD1 (5 bases). The CDR3 runs 17 residues. Germline lookup yields CDR1 SGHRS and CDR2 YFSETQ. V was clipped by 4 bases and J by 3 bases, with 22 bases between them. CDR3 nucleotide sequence: TGCGCCAGCAGCCCTCGGGGGGTCGGTTTTGTGGACACTGAAGCTTTCTTT. Protein: CASSPRGVGFVDTEAFF.